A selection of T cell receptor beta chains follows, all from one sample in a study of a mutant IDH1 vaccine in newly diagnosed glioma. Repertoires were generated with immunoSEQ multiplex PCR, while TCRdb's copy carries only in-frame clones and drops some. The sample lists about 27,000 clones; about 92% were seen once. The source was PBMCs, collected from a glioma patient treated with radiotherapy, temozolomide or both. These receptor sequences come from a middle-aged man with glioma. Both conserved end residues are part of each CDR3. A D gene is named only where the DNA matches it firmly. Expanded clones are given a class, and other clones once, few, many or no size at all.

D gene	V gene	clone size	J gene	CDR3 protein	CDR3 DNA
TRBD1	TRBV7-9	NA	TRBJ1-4	CASRDRGPKEKLFF	TGTGCCAGCAGAGACAGGGGGCCTAAGGAAAAACTGTTTTTT
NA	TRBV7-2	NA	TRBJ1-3	CASSYLQGAFGNTIYF	TGTGCCAGCAGCTATTTACAGGGTGCTTTTGGAAACACCATATATTTT
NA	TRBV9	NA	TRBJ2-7	CASSVDSKPFYEQYF	TGTGCCAGCAGCGTAGACAGCAAACCGTTCTACGAGCAGTACTTC
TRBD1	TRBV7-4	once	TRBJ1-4	CASSLWDSKEGGTNEKLFF	TGTGCCAGCAGCCTATGGGACAGCAAGGAAGGTGGAACTAATGAAAAACTGTTTTTT
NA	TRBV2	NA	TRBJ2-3	CASRKRDLIEDTQYF	TGTGCCAGCAGGAAACGGGACCTAATAGAAGATACGCAGTATTTT
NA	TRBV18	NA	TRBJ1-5	CASSPIVGINQPQHF	TGTGCCAGCTCCCCGATAGTGGGGATCAATCAGCCCCAGCATTTT
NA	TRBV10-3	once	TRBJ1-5	CAISDQGHNQPQHF	TGTGCCATCAGTGACCAGGGTCACAATCAGCCCCAGCATTTT
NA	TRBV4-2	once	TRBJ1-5	CASSQDLGLSNQPQHF	TGTGCCAGCAGCCAAGATCTCGGGCTCAGCAATCAGCCCCAGCATTTT
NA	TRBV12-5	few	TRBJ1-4	CASGLKGANEKLFF	TGTGCTAGTGGTTTGAAAGGGGCTAATGAAAAACTGTTTTTT
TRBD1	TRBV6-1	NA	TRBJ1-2	CAANRGDYGYTF	TGTGCCGCAAACAGGGGCGACTATGGCTACACCTTC
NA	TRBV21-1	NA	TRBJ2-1	CASSKVRTGVLADNEQFF	TGTGCCAGCAGCAAAGTTAGGACAGGGGTATTAGCCGACAATGAGCAGTTCTTC
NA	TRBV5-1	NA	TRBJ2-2	CASSMTASNTGELFF	TGCGCCAGCAGCATGACAGCTTCGAACACCGGGGAGCTGTTTTTT
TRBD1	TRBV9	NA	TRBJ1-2	CASTTGQGNYGYTF	TGTGCCAGCACCACAGGACAGGGTAACTATGGCTACACCTTC
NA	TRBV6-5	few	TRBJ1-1	CASSLSLGAYTEAFF	TGTGCCAGCAGTCTTTCCCTTGGGGCTTATACTGAAGCTTTCTTT
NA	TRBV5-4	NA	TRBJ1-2	CASSLAGAGGYTF	TGTGCCAGCAGCTTGGCAGGGGCCGGTGGCTACACCTTC
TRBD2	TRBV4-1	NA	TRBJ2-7	CASSQEGLAGNYEQYF	TGCGCCAGCAGCCAAGAAGGACTAGCGGGGAACTACGAGCAGTACTTC
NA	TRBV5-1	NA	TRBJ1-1	CASSPAGVIGTEAFF	TGCGCCAGCAGCCCGGCAGGGGTAATAGGCACTGAAGCTTTCTTT
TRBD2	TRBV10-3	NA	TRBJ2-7	CAISESLPGLAGLGGYEQYF	TGTGCCATCAGTGAATCCTTACCGGGACTAGCGGGCCTTGGCGGGTACGAGCAGTACTTC
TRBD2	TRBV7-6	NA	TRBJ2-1	CASSLSGGRGLNEQFF	TGTGCCAGCAGCCTCTCGGGCGGGAGGGGGCTCAATGAGCAGTTCTTC
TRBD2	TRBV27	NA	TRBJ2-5	CASRTTSGRARETQYF	TGTGCCAGCAGGACTACTAGCGGGAGGGCTCGAGAGACCCAGTACTTC
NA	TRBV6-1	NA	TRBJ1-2	CASSEGGNYGYTF	TGTGCCAGCAGTGAAGGTGGAAACTATGGCTACACCTTC
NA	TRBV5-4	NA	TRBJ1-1	CASSLDGNLNTEAFF	TGTGCCAGCAGCTTAGACGGCAATTTGAACACTGAAGCTTTCTTT
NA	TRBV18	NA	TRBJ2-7	CASSPVGGVYEQYF	TGTGCCAGCTCACCGGTGGGAGGAGTTTACGAGCAGTACTTC
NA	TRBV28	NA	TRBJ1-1	CASSLTVMNTEAFF	TGTGCCAGCAGTTTAACAGTAATGAACACTGAAGCTTTCTTT
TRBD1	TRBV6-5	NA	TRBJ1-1	CASSYYPGGMDTEAFF	TGTGCCAGCAGTTACTATCCAGGGGGTATGGACACTGAAGCTTTCTTT
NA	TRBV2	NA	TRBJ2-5	CASIRDFQETQYF	TGTGCCAGCATTCGGGACTTCCAAGAGACCCAGTACTTC
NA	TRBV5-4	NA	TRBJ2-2	CASSLDGNTGELFF	TGTGCCAGCAGCTTAGACGGGAACACCGGGGAGCTGTTTTTT
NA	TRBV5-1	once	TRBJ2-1	CASSLYTGQSYNEQFF	TGCGCCAGCAGCTTGTATACCGGTCAGTCCTACAATGAGCAGTTCTTC
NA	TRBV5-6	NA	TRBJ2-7	CASSSLLYEQYF	TGTGCCAGCAGCTCTCTATTATACGAGCAGTACTTC
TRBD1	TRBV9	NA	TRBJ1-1	CASSVGGQLNTEAFF	TGTGCCAGCAGCGTAGGGGGACAGTTGAACACTGAAGCTTTCTTT
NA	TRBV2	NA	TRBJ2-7	CASSGHSSYEQYF	TGTGCCAGCAGTGGTCACAGTTCCTACGAGCAGTACTTC
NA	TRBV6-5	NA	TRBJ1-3	CASRHTATSGNTIYF	TGTGCCAGCAGGCACACAGCAACCTCTGGAAACACCATATATTTT
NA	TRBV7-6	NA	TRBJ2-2	CASSLGAGDTGELFF	TGTGCCAGCAGCTTAGGGGCAGGAGACACCGGGGAGCTGTTTTTT
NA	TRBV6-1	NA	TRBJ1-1	CASSDPGMNTEAFF	TGTGCCAGCAGTGACCCAGGGATGAACACTGAAGCTTTCTTT
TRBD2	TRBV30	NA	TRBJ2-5	CAWSPVLAGGRETQYF	TGTGCCTGGAGTCCCGTACTAGCGGGAGGTCGGGAGACCCAGTACTTC
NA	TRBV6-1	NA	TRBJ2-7	CASSEATSSTYEQYF	TGTGCCAGCAGTGAAGCGACTAGTAGTACCTACGAGCAGTACTTC
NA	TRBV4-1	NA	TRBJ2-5	CASSHLPGPMETQYF	TGCGCCAGCAGCCACCTACCCGGCCCCATGGAGACCCAGTACTTC
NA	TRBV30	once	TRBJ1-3	CAFTTGSGNTIYF	TGTGCCTTCACCACCGGCTCTGGAAACACCATATATTTT
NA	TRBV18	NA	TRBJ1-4	CASSPTLQGNEKLFF	TGTGCCAGCTCACCAACACTCCAGGGCAATGAAAAACTGTTTTTT
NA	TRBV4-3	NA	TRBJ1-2	CASSLGGGYTF	TGCGCCAGCAGCCTAGGGGGTGGCTACACCTTC
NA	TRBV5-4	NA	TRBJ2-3	CASSFAQGRGTQYF	TGTGCCAGCAGCTTCGCACAGGGCAGGGGTACGCAGTATTTT
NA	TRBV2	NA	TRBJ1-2	CASSDLGGYTF	TGTGCCAGCAGTGACCTGGGAGGCTACACCTTC
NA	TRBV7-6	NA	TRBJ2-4	CASSLEVAGAKNIQYF	TGTGCCAGCAGCTTAGAGGTTGCGGGAGCCAAAAACATTCAGTACTTC
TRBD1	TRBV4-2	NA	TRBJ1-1	CASSQDSLRGPEAFF	TGTGCCAGCAGCCAAGATAGCTTGAGGGGGCCTGAAGCTTTCTTT
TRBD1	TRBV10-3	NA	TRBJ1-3	CAISGDRGLSGNTIYF	TGTGCCATCAGTGGGGACAGGGGGCTCTCTGGAAACACCATATATTTT
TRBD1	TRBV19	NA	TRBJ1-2	CASSLGQITTYGYTF	TGTGCCAGTAGTCTGGGACAGATTACTACCTATGGCTACACCTTC
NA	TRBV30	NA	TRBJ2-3	CAWGVDDTQYF	TGTGCCTGGGGGGTAGACGATACGCAGTATTTT
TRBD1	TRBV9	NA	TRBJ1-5	CASSVGGGQRQPQHF	TGTGCCAGCAGCGTAGGAGGGGGCCAACGTCAGCCCCAGCATTTT
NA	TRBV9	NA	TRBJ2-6	CASSVVPGTVAGANVLTF	TGTGCCAGCAGCGTAGTCCCGGGCACCGTGGCTGGGGCCAACGTCCTGACTTTC
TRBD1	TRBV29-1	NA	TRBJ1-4	CSVQTGEGEKLFF	TGCAGCGTGCAGACAGGGGAAGGGGAAAAACTGTTTTTT
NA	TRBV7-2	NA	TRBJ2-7	CASSLSPGGGYEQYF	TGTGCCAGCAGCTTATCGCCGGGCGGAGGCTACGAGCAGTACTTC
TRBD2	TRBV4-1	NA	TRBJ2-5	CASSLRLGQREQYF	TGCGCCAGCAGCCTCCGGCTCGGGCAGCGGGAGCAGTACTTC